One and the same sample provided the 31 T cell receptor beta chains below, sequenced in a study of cytomegalovirus exposure and HLA in healthy donors (dated by TCRdb to about 2017). Libraries were built with the immunoSEQ multiplex PCR assay. What TCRdb holds here is the immuneACCESS table cut down to in-frame rearrangements. Part of the clones is not present; checked against another copy, under half of the missing clones reflect an unresolved V gene, and the others are unexplained. This sample has approximately 160,000 clones in its table, and approximately 86% of those were observed once. Clones ranked in the top ten supply around 2.3% of the sample. The sequenced sample was PBMCs. The source of these receptors is a woman aged 18-35 years in good health and CMV-seronegative.

This chain uses TRBV5-8 with TRBJ1-4, with 9 nucleotides matching TRBD1. The V segment lost 3 bases and the J segment 2 bases; nucleotides outside the gene matches: 8. The CDR3 has 17 residues. CDR1 is SGHTS and CDR2 is YDEGEE in the germline V gene. The CDR3 DNA reads TGTGCCAGCAGCTCTCCCGGGACAGGGCTCACTAATGAAAAACTGTTTTTT. Translation gives CASSSPGTGLTNEKLFF. The variable domain in full, completed from reference TRBV5-8 and TRBJ1-4, reads EAGVTQSPTHLIKTRGQQATLRCSPISGHTSVYWYQQALGLGLQFLLWYDEGEERNRGNFPPRFSGRQFPNYSSELNVNALELEDSALYLCASSSPGTGLTNEKLFFGSGTQLSVL.

The chain carries TRBV19 and TRBJ2-1; the match to TRBD1 covers 10 bases. Per the germline V gene, CDR1 is LNHDA and CDR2 is SQIVND (reference sequence). The CDR3 covers 15 residues. V shed 7 bases and J 8 bases; nucleotides not matched to a gene: 11. CDR3 protein: CASTRLRTGGDEQFF. CDR3 nucleotides: TGTGCCAGTACCCGTCTCAGGACAGGGGGGGATGAGCAGTTCTTC. Full variable domain (outside the CDR3, taken from reference TRBV19 and TRBJ2-1): DGGITQSPKYLFRKEGQNVTLSCEQNLNHDAMYWYRQDPGQGLRLIYYSQIVNDFQKGDIAEGYSVSREKKESFPLTVTSAQKNPTAFYLCASTRLRTGGDEQFFGPGTRLTVL.

The chain has TRBV4-3 and TRBJ2-1, with 7 bases that match TRBD2. Per the germline V gene, CDR1 is LGHNA and CDR2 is YSLEER. Unmatched junction bases numbered 8, after V lost 0 bases and J lost 6 bases. This CDR3 comprises 16 residues. The CDR3 DNA reads TGCGCCAGCAGCCAAGAGTGGCTAGCGGAGCTCAATGAGCAGTTCTTC. It specifies CASSQEWLAELNEQFF.

The J gene is TRBJ2-7, the V gene TRBV2, with TRBD2 identical over 8 bases. Germline V gene data show CDR1 as SNHLY and CDR2 as FYNNEI. Trimming cost V 4 bases and J 3 bases; bases outside gene matches: 5. The CDR3 consists of 14 residues. The CDR3 nucleotides read TGTGCCAGCAGTGCGGGAGGGGCCAGCTACGAGCAGTACTTC. Its protein is CASSAGGASYEQYF.

The chain recombines TRBV20-1 with TRBJ1-1, with 7 positions matching TRBD1. Germline V CDR1 and CDR2: DFQATT, SNEGSKA (reference sequence). The J segment lost 12 bases and the V segment lost 6 bases, leaving 10 bases of the junction unmatched. This CDR3 region has 11 residues. The CDR3 nucleotides are TGCAGTGCACCTGCGGGACAGAGGACTTTCTTT. Protein product: CSAPAGQRTFF.

The rearrangement joins TRBV5-1 to TRBJ1-1, with TRBD1 matching 7 bases. With V trimmed by 2 bases and J by 8 bases, 3 bases remained unmatched. The CDR3 loop spans 12 amino acids. Germline V gives CDR1 SGHRS, CDR2 YFSETQ. CDR3 in amino acids: CASSLDRDEAFF. DNA of the CDR3: TGCGCCAGCAGCTTAGACAGGGACGAAGCTTTCTTT.

The table lists this clone with a few counts. The gene calls are TRBV6-5 and TRBJ1-1; D is undetermined. The germline V and J ends were trimmed by 10 bases and 0 bases, with 9 bases remaining between them. The CDR3 has 12 residues. CDR1 and CDR2 (germline): MNHEY, SVGAGI. CDR3 bases: TGTGCCACTCGGACTCTGAACACTGAAGCTTTCTTT. Translating gives CATRTLNTEAFF.

The V call is TRBV18, the J call TRBJ1-1; tentatively, D is TRBD1 (5 bases). The CDR3 runs 12 residues. V gave up 3 bases and J gave up 10 bases, with 12 bases separating them. The germline V gene encodes CDR1 KGHSH and CDR2 LQKENI. The CDR3 nucleotides are TGTGCCAGCTCACCGGACACCCTCGGAGCTTTCTTT. Protein product: CASSPDTLGAFF. Supplemented by reference TRBV18 and TRBJ1-1, the full variable domain reads NAGVMQNPRHLVRRRGQEARLRCSPMKGHSHVYWYRQLPEEGLKFMVYLQKENIIDESGMPKERFSAEFPKEGPSILRIQQVVRGDSAAYFCASSPDTLGAFFGQGTRLTVV.

The chain uses TRBV11-1 and TRBJ2-7; 7 nucleotides line up with TRBD1. V shed 3 bases and J 2 bases; nucleotides not matched to a gene: 4. Per the germline V gene, CDR1 is SGHAT and CDR2 is FQDESV (reference sequence). The CDR3 spans 14 residues. DNA of the CDR3: TGTGCCAGCAGCTTTGGACAGGATACCTACGAGCAGTACTTC. Amino acid sequence: CASSFGQDTYEQYF. Based on the CDR3 plus reference TRBV11-1 and TRBJ2-7, the full variable domain is EAEVAQSPRYKITEKSQAVAFWCDPISGHATLYWYRQILGQGPELLVQFQDESVVDDSQLPKDRFSAERLKGVDSTLKIQPAELGDSAMYLCASSFGQDTYEQYFGPGTRLTVT.

This clone was seen a handful of times. The chain uses TRBV27 and TRBJ2-3; maybe TRBD1 (5 bases). The CDR3 totals 13 residues. Between the trimmed V and J ends, which lost 5 bases and 4 bases, there was a span of 10 bases. The V gene's germline CDR1 is MNHEY and CDR2 SMNVEV (reference sequence). The CDR3: CASSQGRADTQYF. DNA of the CDR3: TGTGCCAGCAGTCAGGGAAGGGCAGATACGCAGTATTTT.

The chain has TRBV5-1 and TRBJ1-5, with D unresolved. The germline V gene has CDR1 SGHRS and CDR2 YFSETQ. This CDR3 is 14 amino acids long. V was clipped by 4 bases and J by 2 bases, with 10 bases between them. The CDR3 DNA follows: TGCGCCAGCAGCCCGGAGCCCGGCAATCAGCCCCAGCATTTT. Its protein is CASSPEPGNQPQHF.

This clone was seen just once. This chain connects TRBV4-1 to TRBJ2-3; the match to TRBD2 covers 13 bases. Germline V gene lookup returns CDR1 MGHRA and CDR2 YSYEKL. Trimming cost V 6 bases and J 4 bases; bases outside gene matches: 4. The CDR3 runs to 15 residues. The CDR3 DNA sequence: TGCGCCAGCAGGACTAGCGGGGGGTGGGCAGATACGCAGTATTTT. Protein: CASRTSGGWADTQYF.

The gene calls are TRBV5-5 and TRBJ1-1; no clear D. Trimming left V 6 bases short and J 6 bases short, with 12 bases between. The CDR3 has 12 amino acids. CDR1 SGHKS and CDR2 YYEKEE come from the germline V gene (reference sequence). For the CDR3, the DNA is TGTGCCAGCACCGGAGGAGTGTCTGAAGCTTTCTTT. Translated: CASTGGVSEAFF.

The chain couples TRBV4-2 to TRBJ1-2, with 7 positions matching TRBD1. The CDR3 is 17 residues long. CDR1 is LGHNA, CDR2 YNFKEQ, per germline. After removal of 5 bases from V and 8 bases from J, the junction contained 20 bases not matched to a gene. CDR3 loop: CASSSLDRALGLEGYTF. CDR3 sequence (DNA): TGTGCCAGCAGCTCACTCGACAGGGCTCTGGGTTTGGAGGGCTACACCTTC.

This sequence joins TRBV4-2 and TRBJ2-7; a possible D gene is TRBD2 (6 bases). The CDR3 loop spans 12 amino acids. Trimming stripped 8 bases from V and 0 bases from J, with 8 bases between. Germline lookup yields CDR1 LGHNA and CDR2 YNFKEQ. CDR3 protein: CASRGSSYEQYF. The DNA of the CDR3 is TGTGCCAGCCGGGGGAGCTCCTACGAGCAGTACTTC.

V gene TRBV7-2 combines with J gene TRBJ2-7, with 8 bases lining up with TRBD2. Trimming took 3 bases from V and 2 from J; bases not matched to a gene: 3. The CDR3 has 14 amino acids. CDR1 is SGHTA, CDR2 FQGNSA, per germline. The CDR3 spells CASSFSGSPYEQYF. CDR3 in DNA: TGTGCCAGCAGCTTCAGCGGGAGTCCCTACGAGCAGTACTTC.

The chain combines TRBV18 with TRBJ1-2; the D is unclear. Germline lookup yields CDR1 KGHSH and CDR2 LQKENI. CDR3 length: 15 amino acids. V gave up 0 bases and J gave up 3 bases, with 11 bases separating them. CDR3 residues: CASSPPAAGYYGYTF. For the CDR3, the DNA is TGTGCCAGCTCACCACCAGCCGCCGGGTACTATGGCTACACCTTC.

The gene calls are TRBV6-1 and TRBJ1-2, with D unclear. The CDR3 length is 12 residues. V was shortened by 7 bases and J by 9 bases, with 15 bases between the two germline ends. The germline gives CDR1 MNHNS, CDR2 SASEGT. This chain's CDR3 is CASTVKGVSYTF. The CDR3 DNA is TGTGCCAGCACCGTTAAGGGAGTAAGCTACACCTTC.

V gene TRBV7-8 combines with J gene TRBJ1-5; 7 bases match TRBD1. CDR3 size: 14 residues. V lost 3 bases and J lost 4; bases outside the gene matches: 3. From germline, CDR1 is SGHVS and CDR2 FQNEAQ. In DNA form, the CDR3 reads TGTGCCAGCAGCTTGACAGGGTCAAATCAGCCCCAGCATTTT. Translation: CASSLTGSNQPQHF.

This chain connects TRBV7-9 to TRBJ1-2, with a possible D match to TRBD1 (6 bases). Germline loops: CDR1 SEHNR, CDR2 FQNEAQ (reference sequence). The CDR3 length is 16 residues. V lost 3 bases to trimming and J lost 4 bases, with 18 bases between them. CDR3 residues: CASSFPTGLGGYGYTF. CDR3 DNA: TGTGCCAGCAGCTTCCCAACAGGGTTGGGTGGCTATGGCTACACCTTC.

The J gene is TRBJ2-7, the V gene TRBV7-9; the match to TRBD1 covers 9 bases. Germline V gene lookup returns CDR1 SEHNR and CDR2 FQNEAQ (reference sequence). The CDR3 length is 15 residues. The V segment lost 1 base and the J segment 5 bases; nucleotides outside the gene matches: 6. The CDR3 protein is CASSLEGQGNHEQYF. Here the CDR3 DNA reads TGTGCCAGCAGCTTAGAGGGACAGGGTAATCACGAGCAGTACTTC.

The V gene is TRBV7-9, the J gene TRBJ1-2, with unresolved D. This CDR3 comprises 13 residues. V gave up 1 base and J gave up 3 bases, with 6 bases separating them. Germline-derived CDR1 and CDR2 are SEHNR and FQNEAQ (reference sequence). This CDR3 reads CASSLGADYGYTF. The CDR3 region has the DNA TGTGCCAGCAGCTTAGGGGCAGACTATGGCTACACCTTC.

This chain links TRBV10-3 with TRBJ2-7; 8 positions agree with TRBD1. V lost 10 bases, J lost 5 bases, and 10 bases stayed unmatched. Germline loops: CDR1 ENHRY, CDR2 SYGVKD. The CDR3 totals 13 residues. CDR3 DNA: TGTGCCACTAAAGACAGGGGCGAACACGAGCAGTACTTC. This encodes CATKDRGEHEQYF.

Points on this clone: Germline and junction disagree at one end, which may indicate a read error. The V call is TRBV29-1, the J call TRBJ1-2, with a tentative D call TRBD1 (5 bases). Germline V CDR1 and CDR2: SQVTM, ANQGSEA. CDR3 length: 9 residues. CDR3 amino acids: CSVEPGTSF. In DNA, the CDR3 is TGCAGCGTTGAACCCGGGACTTCCTTC.

The chain couples TRBV27 to TRBJ2-7, with D unresolved. Germline assignment: CDR1 MNHEY and CDR2 SMNVEV (reference sequence). The V end was cut by 4 bases, the J end by 5 bases, with 9 bases between. The CDR3 is 12 amino acids. The CDR3 protein is CASSSYLNEQYF. In DNA form, the CDR3 reads TGTGCCAGCAGTTCCTATCTTAACGAGCAGTACTTC.

This clone was counted once. The chain has TRBV18 and TRBJ2-5, with D tentatively TRBD1 (5 bases). The CDR3 is made up of 14 amino acids. V dropped 5 bases and J dropped 4 bases, with 14 bases sitting between them. Germline loops: CDR1 KGHSH, CDR2 LQKENI. The CDR3 here is CASSYKTELETQYF. The CDR3 DNA reads as TGTGCCAGCTCATATAAGACAGAACTAGAGACCCAGTACTTC.

V usage is TRBV6-5 and J usage is TRBJ2-5, with D maybe TRBD2 (6 bases). The CDR3 is 14 residues long. The germline CDR1 and CDR2 sequences are MNHEY and SVGAGI. Trimming shortened V by 3 bases and J by 3 bases, and 11 bases separated the two germline ends. The CDR3 protein is CASSYLWGEETQYF. CDR3 nucleotide sequence: TGTGCCAGCAGTTATCTCTGGGGGGAAGAGACCCAGTACTTC.

The rearrangement joins TRBV4-1 to TRBJ1-1; a weak D match, TRBD1 (5 bases). Trimming stripped 2 bases from V and 2 bases from J, with 15 bases between. Germline V CDR1 and CDR2: MGHRA, YSYEKL. The CDR3 totals 16 residues. The CDR3 DNA reads TGCGCCAGCAGCCAATGGAGTTCTACAGGTAACACTGAAGCTTTCTTT. This gives the protein CASSQWSSTGNTEAFF.

This clone was recorded a few times. The V gene is TRBV5-1, the J gene TRBJ2-5; D is possibly TRBD2 (6 bases). The CDR3 is 14 amino acids. The V and J ends lost 0 bases and 2 bases respectively, with 8 bases between them. Per the germline V gene, CDR1 is SGHRS and CDR2 is YFSETQ. CDR3: CASSLAGVQETQYF. The CDR3 nucleotides read TGCGCCAGCAGCTTGGCGGGGGTACAAGAGACCCAGTACTTC.

This clone has a count of ten or more. The gene calls are TRBV19 and TRBJ2-1; TRBD2 is a possible D gene (5 bases). V shed 2 bases and J shed 9 bases, with 17 bases lying between them. Looked up from germline, CDR1 is LNHDA and CDR2 is SQIVND (reference sequence). The CDR3 runs 15 residues. CDR3 amino acids: CASSIKELVSSEQFF. In nucleotides, the CDR3 is TGTGCCAGTAGTATAAAGGAACTAGTCTCCAGTGAGCAGTTCTTC.

The V gene is TRBV30, the J gene TRBJ2-5; 12 nucleotides match TRBD2. V lost 1 base, J lost 4 bases, and 7 bases stayed unmatched. The CDR3 loop spans 16 amino acids. Per germline, CDR1 GTSNPN and CDR2 SVGIG (reference sequence). CDR3 DNA sequence: TGTGCCTGGAGTGAGGCTAGCGGGGGGGCTGGAGAGACCCAGTACTTC. Translating gives CAWSEASGGAGETQYF.